Below, 17 T cell receptor beta chains from the same sample are listed, as sequenced in a study of blood T cell repertoires in COVID-19. Sequencing used immunoSEQ multiplex PCR; TCRdb keeps in-frame clones, though not all of them. Here the sample spans about 230,000 clones, approximately 88% being singletons. What was sequenced was peripheral blood. The receptors stem from a man aged 40-50 years with acute or convalescent COVID-19.

This clone came up a few times. The chain recombines TRBV11-2 with TRBJ2-5; D perhaps matches TRBD1 (8 bases). Germline V gene data show CDR1 as SGHAT and CDR2 as FQNNGV. The CDR3 extends over 19 amino acids. The V gene lost 0 bases and the J gene lost 4 bases, with 24 bases spanning the gap. The CDR3 DNA reads as TGTGCCAGCAGCTTAGATTCCCGGGGGGCAGGGGGCTCGGGAGAGACCCAGTACTTC. Amino acids: CASSLDSRGAGGSGETQYF.

V usage is TRBV30 and J usage is TRBJ2-5; weak D call: TRBD2 (6 bases). The CDR3 totals 16 residues. Trimming shortened V by 2 bases and J by 5 bases, and 21 bases separated the two germline ends. CDR1 GTSNPN and CDR2 SVGIG come from the germline V gene (reference sequence). CDR3: CAWSPLGVGEEETQYF. CDR3 in DNA: TGTGCCTGGAGTCCCCTCGGGGTTGGGGAGGAGGAGACCCAGTACTTC.

The chain recombines TRBV6-5 with TRBJ1-1; 7 positions match TRBD1. Germline loops: CDR1 MNHEY, CDR2 SVGAGI. The V segment lost 6 bases and the J segment 0 bases; nucleotides outside the gene matches: 4. CDR3 length: 14 amino acids. Written as DNA, the CDR3 is TGTGCCAGCAGCCAAGGGACAGTGAACACTGAAGCTTTCTTT. This translates into CASSQGTVNTEAFF.

This clone was recorded once. The J gene is TRBJ2-7, the V gene TRBV30, with a tentative D call TRBD1 (5 bases). V was cut by 0 bases and J by 2 bases, with 11 bases left in between. This CDR3 region has 14 residues. Germline lookup yields CDR1 GTSNPN and CDR2 SVGIG (reference sequence). CDR3 in amino acids: CAWSVQGLTYEQYF. The CDR3 DNA is TGTGCCTGGAGTGTTCAGGGCTTGACCTACGAGCAGTACTTC.

The chain combines TRBV4-1 with TRBJ1-2, with D perhaps matching TRBD1 (5 bases). In germline, CDR1 is MGHRA, CDR2 YSYEKL. The CDR3 has 17 residues. V dropped 1 base and J dropped 4 bases, with 19 bases sitting between them. In DNA, the CDR3 is TGCGCCAGCAGCCAAGCGGGTTTGGTTGCGGACACCTATGGCTACACCTTC. Translation: CASSQAGLVADTYGYTF.

The chain links TRBV5-1 to TRBJ1-5, with D perhaps matching TRBD1 (6 bases). V shed 7 bases and J shed 5 bases, with 19 bases lying between them. CDR3 length: 15 residues. In germline, CDR1 is SGHRS, CDR2 YFSETQ. The CDR3 protein is CASQEQGGGDQPQHF. DNA of the CDR3: TGCGCCAGCCAAGAGCAGGGAGGGGGGGATCAGCCCCAGCATTTT.

The chain has TRBV6-6 and TRBJ2-1; possible D gene TRBD2, 6 bases. CDR1 is MNHNY and CDR2 is SVGAGI in the germline V gene (reference sequence). This CDR3 region has 14 residues. Trimming took off 5 bases at V and 9 bases at J, with 17 bases between the two ends. The CDR3 protein is CASSPKLVGGEQFF. CDR3 sequence (DNA): TGTGCCAGCAGTCCCAAGCTAGTCGGGGGTGAGCAGTTCTTC.

The gene calls are TRBV5-5 and TRBJ1-4, with unresolved D. With 0 bases removed from V and 2 bases from J, the gap between germline ends came to 11 bases. The germline CDR1 and CDR2 sequences are SGHKS and YYEKEE (reference sequence). CDR3 length: 16 residues. CDR3 amino acids: CASSLGSLGTNEKLFF. The CDR3 nucleotides are TGTGCCAGCAGCTTGGGTTCGCTGGGCACTAATGAAAAACTGTTTTTT.

The CDR3 region is CASSQERVGGAGDNEQFF. CDR3 DNA sequence: TGCGCCAGCAGCCAAGAACGAGTGGGAGGGGCGGGGGACAATGAGCAGTTCTTC. This chain joins TRBV4-1 and TRBJ2-1, with TRBD2 matching 7 bases. CDR1 is MGHRA and CDR2 is YSYEKL in the germline V gene. V was pared by 0 bases and J by 5 bases, with 13 bases of the junction left unmatched. The CDR3 runs to 18 residues.

Concerning this clone: The sample holds other DNA sequences that translate to the same CDR3. CDR3 DNA: TGCGCCAGCAGCTTGGAAGGGACAGGGGTATCACCCCTCCACTTT. It specifies CASSLEGTGVSPLHF. The chain uses TRBV5-1 and TRBJ1-6; TRBD1 aligns across 10 bases. CDR1 and CDR2 (germline): SGHRS, YFSETQ. The V gene end was trimmed by 0 bases and the J gene end by 10 bases; junction bases not matched to a gene: 4. The CDR3 is made up of 15 amino acids.

This clone was counted a few times. The gene calls are TRBV2 and TRBJ2-7; D remains ambiguous. V lost 9 bases and J lost 4, with 19 bases in between. Germline values: CDR1 SNHLY, CDR2 FYNNEI. The CDR3 consists of 14 residues. CDR3 in DNA: TGTGCCAGTCGCAACTTTATTCCCTTTTACGAGCAGTACTTC. It yields the protein CASRNFIPFYEQYF. Filled out from reference TRBV2 and TRBJ2-7, the complete variable domain reads EPEVTQTPSHQVTQMGQEVILRCVPISNHLYFYWYRQILGQKVEFLVSFYNNEISEKSEIFDDQFSVERPDGSNFTLKIRSTKLEDSAMYFCASRNFIPFYEQYFGPGTRLTVT.

The chain has TRBV6-6 and TRBJ2-5, with 7 bases lining up with TRBD2. Trimming cost V 6 bases and J 1 base; bases outside gene matches: 11. The CDR3 is 16 residues long. Germline V gives CDR1 MNHNY, CDR2 SVGAGI (reference sequence). CDR3 nucleotide sequence: TGTGCCAGCAGGACCTCCGATACGGGAGGCCAAGAGACCCAGTACTTC. Protein product: CASRTSDTGGQETQYF.

This clone was counted between two and nine times. This chain connects TRBV7-8 to TRBJ2-5, with 10 bases aligning to TRBD1. Unmatched junction bases numbered 8, after V lost 5 bases and J lost 5 bases. The CDR3 has 15 amino acids. Germline V CDR1 and CDR2: SGHVS, FQNEAQ. As DNA, the CDR3 is TGTGCCAGCAGCCAAGAGCCGGGACAGGGGGAGACCCAGTACTTC. It specifies CASSQEPGQGETQYF. The full variable domain, its missing parts supplied by reference TRBV7-8 and TRBJ2-5, is GAGVSQSPRYKVAKRGQDVALRCDPISGHVSLFWYQQALGQGPEFLTYFQNEAQLDKSGLPSDRFFAERPEGSVSTLKIQRTQQEDSAVYLCASSQEPGQGETQYFGPGTRLLVL.

The chain links TRBV9 to TRBJ1-1; D is unresolved. This CDR3 spans 13 amino acids. The V gene lost 2 bases and the J gene lost 1 base, with 6 bases spanning the gap. Germline CDR1 SGDLS, CDR2 YYNGEE. This CDR3 reads CASSVGRNTEAFF. Here the CDR3 DNA reads TGTGCCAGCAGCGTGGGGAGGAACACTGAAGCTTTCTTT. The full variable domain, rest sourced from reference TRBV9 and TRBJ1-1, is DSGVTQTPKHLITATGQRVTLRCSPRSGDLSVYWYQQSLDQGLQFLIQYYNGEERAKGNILERFSAQQFPDLHSELNLSSLELGDSALYFCASSVGRNTEAFFGQGTRLTVV.

The chain links TRBV18 to TRBJ1-5; 8 bases line up with TRBD1. V trimming: 8 bases; J trimming: 3 bases; junction bases outside the gene matches: 6. Germline-derived CDR1 and CDR2 are KGHSH and LQKENI. There are 14 residues in the CDR3. CDR3 bases: TGTGCCAGCGCTGACAGGGGTGACAATCAGCCCCAGCATTTT. Amino acids: CASADRGDNQPQHF. Together with reference TRBV18 and TRBJ1-5, the CDR3 gives the full variable domain: NAGVMQNPRHLVRRRGQEARLRCSPMKGHSHVYWYRQLPEEGLKFMVYLQKENIIDESGMPKERFSAEFPKEGPSILRIQQVVRGDSAAYFCASADRGDNQPQHFGDGTRLSIL.

In DNA form, the CDR3 reads TGTGCCAGCAGCTTTTCTCTTGAGGCGAACACTGAAGCTTTCTTT. This translates into CASSFSLEANTEAFF. The rearrangement joins TRBV7-9 to TRBJ1-1; D uncertain. The length of the CDR3 is 15 residues. V was pared by 3 bases and J by 1 base, with 12 bases between. Germline V CDR1 and CDR2: SEHNR, FQNEAQ (reference sequence).

The chain links TRBV6-5 to TRBJ1-1; TRBD1 might be the D (6 bases). CDR1 MNHEY and CDR2 SVGAGI come from the germline V gene. The CDR3 consists of 15 residues. The germline V and J ends were trimmed by 2 bases and 1 base, with 11 bases remaining between them. This CDR3 reads CASSYLQTGNTEAFF. The CDR3, as DNA: TGTGCCAGCAGTTACCTCCAGACAGGGAACACTGAAGCTTTCTTT.